The clone carrying this T cell receptor beta chain was counted between two and nine times. Other DNA sequences from this sample encode an identical CDR3 as well. The sample originates from a study of blood T cell repertoires in COVID-19. The CDR3 runs 14 residues. Germline V gives CDR1 SNHLY, CDR2 FYNNEI. Trimming took 5 bases from V and 0 from J, leaving 10 bases between them. Ages ranged from about 18 to 89 years, with residence in some 25 US areas. The recovered donors of Cohort 3 showed two negative PCRs, clearance, or symptom resolution. TCRdb's table, derived via immunoSEQ multiplex PCR, lists solely in-frame clones and lacks some. Among about 330,000 clones listed, over 70% were seen once.

The sequencing sample was made of PBMCs or T cells enriched from blood (not recorded which). The chain uses TRBV2 and TRBJ2-5; the D gene is possibly TRBD2 (6 bases). The clonotype comes from a man aged 25-45 years who had recovered from COVID-19. The CDR3 DNA reads as TGTGCCAGCAGTCCCCGACTAGACCAAGAGACCCAGTACTTC. Its protein product is CASSPRLDQETQYF.